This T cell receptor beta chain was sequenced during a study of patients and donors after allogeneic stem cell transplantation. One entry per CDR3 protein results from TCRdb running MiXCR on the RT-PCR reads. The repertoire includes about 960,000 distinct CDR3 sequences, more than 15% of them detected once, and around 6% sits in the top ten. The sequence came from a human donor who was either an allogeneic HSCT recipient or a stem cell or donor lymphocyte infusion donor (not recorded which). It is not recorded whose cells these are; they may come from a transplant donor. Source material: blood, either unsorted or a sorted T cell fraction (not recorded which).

CDR3 loop: CSAMGDGSTDTQYF. The CDR3 DNA reads as TGCAGTGCTATGGGAGACGGTAGCACAGATACGCAGTATTTT. The chain joins TRBV20-1 to TRBJ2-3; possible D gene TRBD2, 5 bases. Germline lookup yields CDR1 DFQATT and CDR2 SNEGSKA (reference sequence). The CDR3 has 14 residues. The V gene lost 4 bases and the J gene lost 0 bases, with 11 bases spanning the gap.